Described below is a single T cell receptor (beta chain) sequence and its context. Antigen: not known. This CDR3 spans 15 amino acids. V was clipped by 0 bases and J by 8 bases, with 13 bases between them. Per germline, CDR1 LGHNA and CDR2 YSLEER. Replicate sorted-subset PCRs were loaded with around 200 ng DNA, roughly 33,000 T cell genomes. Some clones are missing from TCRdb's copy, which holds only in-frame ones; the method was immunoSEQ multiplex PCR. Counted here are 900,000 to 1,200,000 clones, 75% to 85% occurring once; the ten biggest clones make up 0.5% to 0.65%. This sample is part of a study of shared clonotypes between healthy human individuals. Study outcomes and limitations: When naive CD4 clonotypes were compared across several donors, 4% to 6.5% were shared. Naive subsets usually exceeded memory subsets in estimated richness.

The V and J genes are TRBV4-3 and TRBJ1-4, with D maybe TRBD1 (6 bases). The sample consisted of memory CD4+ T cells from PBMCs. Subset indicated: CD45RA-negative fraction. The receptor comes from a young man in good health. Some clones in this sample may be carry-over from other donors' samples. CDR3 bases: TGCGCCAGCAGCCAAGAAGGGGTTGGGGGCGAAAAACTGTTTTTT. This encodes CASSQEGVGGEKLFF.